This entry is about one T cell receptor beta chain. Its specificity is not known. Repertoires were generated with immunoSEQ multiplex PCR, while TCRdb's copy carries only in-frame clones and drops some. The table records about 130,000 clones, approximately 94% of them present only once. This entry is derived from a study of T cell responses to AZD1222 COVID-19 vaccine. Points from the study as a whole: Spike-specific TCR breadth and depth both grew after two AZD1222 doses. Donors, mostly white British, included more females; clonal diversity was possibly underestimated.

This sequence was found in an adult in good health. Source: peripheral blood, taken on day 0 of AZD1222 vaccination.

CDR3: CASSEGTEDTEAFF. DNA for the CDR3: TGTGCCAGCAGTGAAGGGACAGAGGACACTGAAGCTTTCTTT. This sequence joins TRBV6-4 and TRBJ1-1; 7 nucleotides match TRBD1. The germline gives CDR1 MRHNA, CDR2 SNTAGT. J was trimmed by 3 bases and V by 3 bases; bases with no gene match: 4. This CDR3 region has 14 residues.